These T cell receptor beta chains were read from a single sample in a study of blood T cells in healthy people across ages. TCRdb called the 5' RACE reads again in MiXCR, with one record for every CDR3 protein. This table has about 1.1 million distinct CDR3 sequences, roughly two fifths appearing once. The specimen sequenced was blood. The origin of the receptors is a man aged 18 to 29 in good health. Both conserved end residues are part of each CDR3. Each record gives: clone size, D gene, V gene, J gene, CDR3 protein, CDR3 DNA. D genes are given only for firm matches. Only part of the rows carry a size: once, few, many, or a class if the clone is expanded.

>few|-|TRBV12-3/TRBV12-4|TRBJ2-5
CASSLAGGLNEQYF
TGTGCCAGCAGTTTAGCGGGGGGGCTTAATGAGCAGTACTTC
>-|TRBD1|TRBV2|TRBJ2-1
CASSERSGTGWLNEQFF
TGTGCCAGCAGTGAGCGCTCCGGGACAGGGTGGTTAAATGAGCAGTTCTTC
>-|TRBD1|TRBV29-1|TRBJ1-1
CSVPREGAGIEAFF
TGCAGCGTGCCGAGGGAGGGGGCAGGCATTGAAGCTTTCTTT
>-|TRBD1|TRBV20-1|TRBJ2-5
CSAPRQGGETQYF
TGCAGTGCTCCACGACAGGGCGGGGAGACCCAGTACTTC
>few|-|TRBV7-9|TRBJ1-5
CASSLEGQDQPQHF
TGTGCCAGCAGCTTAGAGGGGCAGGATCAGCCCCAGCATTTT
>-|TRBD1|TRBV30|TRBJ2-7
CAWSVGQHYEQYF
TGTGCCTGGAGTGTGGGACAGCATTACGAGCAGTACTTC
>few|-|TRBV6-2/TRBV6-3|TRBJ2-7
CVAGPGSYEQYF
TGTGTCGCCGGTCCGGGGAGCTACGAGCAGTACTTC
>once|-|TRBV5-1|TRBJ2-3
CASSLGRSRYTDTQYF
TGCGCCAGCAGCTTGGGGCGGTCCCGTTACACAGATACGCAGTATTTT
>-|-|TRBV5-1|TRBJ2-4
CASGTGMGDIQYF
TGCGCCAGCGGTACGGGGATGGGAGACATTCAGTACTTC
>few|TRBD1|TRBV2|TRBJ1-5
CASSGTGGSQPQHF
TGTGCCAGCAGCGGGACAGGGGGCTCGCAGCCCCAGCATTTT
>-|-|TRBV7-8|TRBJ1-4
CASSLARHRPNEKLFF
TGTGCCAGCAGCTTAGCAAGGCATAGGCCAAATGAAAAACTGTTTTTT
>-|-|TRBV4-1|TRBJ2-7
CASSQGRDPAYEQYF
TGCGCCAGCAGCCAAGGGAGAGATCCGGCATACGAGCAGTACTTC
>many|-|TRBV29-1|TRBJ2-3
CSVETDISDTQYF
TGCAGCGTTGAGACTGACATATCAGATACGCAGTATTTT
>-|TRBD2|TRBV5-1|TRBJ2-3
CASSLRTSGGVEDTQYF
TGCGCCAGCAGCCTCCGGACTAGCGGGGGAGTCGAAGATACGCAGTATTTT
>few|-|TRBV15|TRBJ2-3
CATGDRDTQYF
TGTGCCACCGGGGATAGAGATACGCAGTATTTT
>-|-|TRBV5-1|TRBJ1-1
CASSLNSNLNTEAFF
TGCGCCAGCAGCTTGAACAGCAATCTGAACACTGAAGCTTTCTTT
>-|-|TRBV4-1|TRBJ1-1
CASSQGSGFSTEAFF
TGCGCCAGCAGCCAGGGATCGGGTTTTAGTACTGAAGCTTTCTTT
>few|-|TRBV6-5|TRBJ1-4
CASRGGAATNEKLFF
TGTGCCAGCAGGGGGGGGGCCGCAACTAATGAAAAACTGTTTTTT
>few|TRBD1|TRBV7-9|TRBJ2-1
CASTPKDRGNYNEQFF
TGTGCCAGCACCCCAAAAGACAGGGGCAACTACAATGAGCAGTTCTTC
>-|TRBD1|TRBV27|TRBJ1-6
CASSSPGTGGRNNSPLHF
TGTGCCAGCAGTTCCCCCGGGACAGGGGGCAGGAATAATTCACCCCTCCACTTT
>few|-|TRBV25-1|TRBJ2-1
CASSEFGYEQFF
TGTGCCAGCAGTGAATTCGGCTATGAGCAGTTCTTC
>few|-|TRBV2|TRBJ2-1
CASRREYSASYNEQFF
TGTGCCAGCCGGCGGGAATACAGCGCGTCCTACAATGAGCAGTTCTTC
>many|-|TRBV27|TRBJ2-5
CASSPDARSQETQYF
TGTGCCAGCAGTCCCGACGCTAGAAGTCAAGAGACCCAGTACTTC
>many|-|TRBV7-9|TRBJ1-5
CASSLGGGAQPQHF
TGTGCCAGCAGCTTAGGGGGAGGTGCGCAGCCCCAGCATTTT
>few|TRBD1|TRBV19|TRBJ1-5
CASTPGGFPNQPQHF
TGTGCCAGTACCCCAGGGGGGTTCCCGAATCAGCCCCAGCATTTT
>few|-|TRBV2|TRBJ1-1
CASSVSSNLRENTEAFF
TGTGCCAGCAGTGTGAGCAGTAACCTCCGGGAGAACACTGAAGCTTTCTTT
>-|-|TRBV20-1|TRBJ1-4
CSAGDRQSEKLFF
TGCAGTGCTGGAGACCGACAGAGTGAAAAACTGTTTTTT
>few|-|TRBV6-4|TRBJ2-2
CASSEPLTGELFF
TGTGCCAGCAGTGAACCATTAACCGGGGAGCTGTTTTTT
>-|-|TRBV6-2/TRBV6-3|TRBJ1-1
CASSINLTTGNTEAFF
TGTGCCAGCAGCATAAATCTTACGACCGGGAACACTGAAGCTTTCTTT
>few|-|TRBV12-3/TRBV12-4|TRBJ1-4
CASNNRDTNEKLFF
TGTGCCAGCAATAACCGGGACACCAATGAAAAACTGTTTTTT
>-|TRBD2|TRBV20-1|TRBJ2-3
CSAILAGNTDTQYF
TGCAGTGCGATCCTAGCGGGGAACACAGATACGCAGTATTTT
>-|-|TRBV6-1|TRBJ1-5
CASRVLTSNQPQHF
TGTGCCAGCAGGGTCCTTACAAGCAATCAGCCCCAGCATTTT
>few|TRBD1|TRBV12-3/TRBV12-4|TRBJ1-2
CASSSGGENGYTF
TGTGCCAGCAGCTCAGGGGGGGAGAATGGCTACACCTTC
>few|-|TRBV20-1|TRBJ1-5
CSARDRLGPGNQPQHF
TGCAGTGCTAGAGATCGGCTGGGGCCGGGAAATCAGCCCCAGCATTTT
>-|TRBD1|TRBV5-1|TRBJ2-1
CASSFRDRVSYNEQFF
TGCGCCAGCAGCTTTAGGGACAGGGTTTCCTACAATGAGCAGTTCTTC
>few|-|TRBV20-1|TRBJ1-2
CRAAGTFLGYTF
TGCAGGGCCGCCGGGACGTTTCTTGGCTACACCTTC
>few|-|TRBV9|TRBJ1-1
CASSASPKEANTEAFF
TGTGCCAGCAGCGCGAGCCCGAAAGAAGCGAACACTGAAGCTTTCTTT
>few|-|TRBV6-4|TRBJ1-4
CASSDSGGPNEKLFF
TGTGCCAGCAGTGACTCGGGAGGACCTAATGAAAAACTGTTTTTT
>few|-|TRBV12-3/TRBV12-4|TRBJ1-4
CASSTRSSEKLFF
TGTGCCAGCAGCACGAGAAGTAGTGAAAAACTGTTTTTT
>-|-|TRBV12-3/TRBV12-4|TRBJ1-1
CASSLAQGSYLFF
TGTGCCAGCAGTCTCGCCCAGGGGTCATATCTTTTCTTT
>-|-|TRBV28|TRBJ2-1
CASSPTGLISGNEQFF
TGTGCCAGCAGTCCGACAGGCCTAATATCGGGAAATGAGCAGTTCTTC
>few|-|TRBV28|TRBJ1-2
CASSFEGHYGISSNYGYTF
TGTGCCAGCAGTTTTGAGGGTCACTACGGAATCTCATCTAACTATGGCTACACCTTC
>-|-|TRBV18|TRBJ2-1
CASSPNGTVSYNEQFF
TGTGCCAGCTCACCCAACGGGACCGTTAGTTACAATGAGCAGTTCTTC
>-|TRBD1|TRBV4-1|TRBJ1-2
CASSLHRGQTNYGYTF
TGCGCCAGCAGCCTCCACAGGGGGCAAACTAACTATGGCTACACCTTC
>-|TRBD1|TRBV20-1|TRBJ1-2
CSALPPGQGSYTF
TGCAGTGCCCTCCCCCCGGGACAGGGGTCCTACACCTTC